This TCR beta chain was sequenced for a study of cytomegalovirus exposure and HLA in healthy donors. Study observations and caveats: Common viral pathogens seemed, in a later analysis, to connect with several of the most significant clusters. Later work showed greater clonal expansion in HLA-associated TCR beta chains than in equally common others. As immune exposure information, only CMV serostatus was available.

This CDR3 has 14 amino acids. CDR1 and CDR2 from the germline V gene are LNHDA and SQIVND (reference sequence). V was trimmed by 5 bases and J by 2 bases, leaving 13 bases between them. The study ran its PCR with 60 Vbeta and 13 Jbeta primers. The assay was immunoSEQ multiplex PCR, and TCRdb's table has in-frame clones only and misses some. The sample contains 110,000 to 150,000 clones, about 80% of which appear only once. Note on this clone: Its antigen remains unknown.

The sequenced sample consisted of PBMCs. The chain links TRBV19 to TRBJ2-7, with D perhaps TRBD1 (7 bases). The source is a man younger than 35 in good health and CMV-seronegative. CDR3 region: CASSSAGGTYEQYF. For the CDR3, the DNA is TGTGCCAGTAGTTCGGCAGGGGGGACCTACGAGCAGTACTTC.